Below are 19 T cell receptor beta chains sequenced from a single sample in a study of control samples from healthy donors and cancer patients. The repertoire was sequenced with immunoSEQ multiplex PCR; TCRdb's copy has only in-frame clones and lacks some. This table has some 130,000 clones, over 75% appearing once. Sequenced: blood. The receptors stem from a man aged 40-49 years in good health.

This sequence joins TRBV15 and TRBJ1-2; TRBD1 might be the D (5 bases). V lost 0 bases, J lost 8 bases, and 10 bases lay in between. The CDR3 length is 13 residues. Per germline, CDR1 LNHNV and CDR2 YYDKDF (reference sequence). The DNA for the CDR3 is TGTGCCACCAGCAGAGAAGGGGTGGGGGGCTACACCTTC. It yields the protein CATSREGVGGYTF.

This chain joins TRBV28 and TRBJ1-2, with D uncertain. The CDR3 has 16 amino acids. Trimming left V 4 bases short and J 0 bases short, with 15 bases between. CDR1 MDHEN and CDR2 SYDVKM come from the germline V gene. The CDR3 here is CASSSGFAASNYGYTF. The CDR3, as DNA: TGTGCCAGCAGTTCCGGGTTCGCGGCCTCTAACTATGGCTACACCTTC.

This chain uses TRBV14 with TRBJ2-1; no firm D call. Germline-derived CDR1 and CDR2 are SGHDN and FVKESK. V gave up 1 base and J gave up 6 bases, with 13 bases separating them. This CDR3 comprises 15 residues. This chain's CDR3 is CASSQGHVEVNEQFF. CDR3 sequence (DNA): TGTGCCAGCAGCCAAGGACACGTGGAAGTCAATGAGCAGTTCTTC.

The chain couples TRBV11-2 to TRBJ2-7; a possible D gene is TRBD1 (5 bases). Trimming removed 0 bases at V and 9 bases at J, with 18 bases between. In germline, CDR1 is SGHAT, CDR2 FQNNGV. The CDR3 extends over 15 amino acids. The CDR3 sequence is CASSLDRQGTGVQYF. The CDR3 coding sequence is TGTGCCAGCAGCTTAGATCGTCAGGGAACTGGAGTGCAGTACTTC.

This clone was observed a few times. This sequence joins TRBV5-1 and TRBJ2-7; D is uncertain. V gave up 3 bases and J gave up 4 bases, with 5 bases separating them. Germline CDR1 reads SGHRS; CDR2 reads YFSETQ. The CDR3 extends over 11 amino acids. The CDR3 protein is CASSSEYEQYF. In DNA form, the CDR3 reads TGCGCCAGCAGCTCGGAGTACGAGCAGTACTTC. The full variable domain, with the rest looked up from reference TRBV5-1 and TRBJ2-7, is KAGVTQTPRYLIKTRGQQVTLSCSPISGHRSVSWYQQTPGQGLQFLFEYFSETQRNKGNFPGRFSGRQFSNSRSEMNVSTLELGDSALYLCASSSEYEQYFGPGTRLTVT.

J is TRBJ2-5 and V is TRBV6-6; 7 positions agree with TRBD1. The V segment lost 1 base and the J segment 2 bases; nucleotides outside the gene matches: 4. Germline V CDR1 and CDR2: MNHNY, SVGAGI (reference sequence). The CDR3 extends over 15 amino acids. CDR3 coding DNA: TGTGCCAGCAGTTACTATTCGGGACAGCAAGAGACCCAGTACTTC. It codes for CASSYYSGQQETQYF.

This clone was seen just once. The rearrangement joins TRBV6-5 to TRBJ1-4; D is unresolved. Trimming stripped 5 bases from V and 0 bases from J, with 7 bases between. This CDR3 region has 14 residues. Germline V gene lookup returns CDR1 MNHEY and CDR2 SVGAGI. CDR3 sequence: CASSSTPTNEKLFF. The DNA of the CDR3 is TGTGCCAGCAGTAGTACACCAACTAATGAAAAACTGTTTTTT.

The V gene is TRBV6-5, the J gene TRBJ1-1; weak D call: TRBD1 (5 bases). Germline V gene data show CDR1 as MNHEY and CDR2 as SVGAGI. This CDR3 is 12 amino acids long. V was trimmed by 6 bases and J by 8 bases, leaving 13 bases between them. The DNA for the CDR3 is TGTGCCAGCAGACAGGTATCCTTAGAAGCTTTCTTT. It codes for CASRQVSLEAFF.

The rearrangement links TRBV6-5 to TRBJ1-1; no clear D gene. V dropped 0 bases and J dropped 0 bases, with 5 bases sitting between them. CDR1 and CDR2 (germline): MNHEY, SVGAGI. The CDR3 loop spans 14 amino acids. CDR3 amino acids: CASSYSSMNTEAFF. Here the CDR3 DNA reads TGTGCCAGCAGTTACTCGAGTATGAACACTGAAGCTTTCTTT.

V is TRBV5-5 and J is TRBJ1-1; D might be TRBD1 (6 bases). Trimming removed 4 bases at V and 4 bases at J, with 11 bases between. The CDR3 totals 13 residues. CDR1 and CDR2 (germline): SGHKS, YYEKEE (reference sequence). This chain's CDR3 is CASSIQGGTEAFF. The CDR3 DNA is TGTGCCAGCAGCATACAGGGCGGCACTGAAGCTTTCTTT.

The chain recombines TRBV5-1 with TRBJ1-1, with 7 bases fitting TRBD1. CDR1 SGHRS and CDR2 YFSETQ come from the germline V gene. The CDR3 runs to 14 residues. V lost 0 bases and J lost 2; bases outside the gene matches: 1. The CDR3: CASSLEGGNTEAFF. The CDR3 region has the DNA TGCGCCAGCAGCTTGGAAGGGGGCAACACTGAAGCTTTCTTT.

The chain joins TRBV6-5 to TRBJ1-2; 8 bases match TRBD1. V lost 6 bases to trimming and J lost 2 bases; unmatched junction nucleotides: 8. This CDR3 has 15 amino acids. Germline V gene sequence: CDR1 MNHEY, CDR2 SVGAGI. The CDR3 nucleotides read TGTGCCAGCAGCATCAGCGGACAGGGAAACTATGGCTACACCTTC. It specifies CASSISGQGNYGYTF.

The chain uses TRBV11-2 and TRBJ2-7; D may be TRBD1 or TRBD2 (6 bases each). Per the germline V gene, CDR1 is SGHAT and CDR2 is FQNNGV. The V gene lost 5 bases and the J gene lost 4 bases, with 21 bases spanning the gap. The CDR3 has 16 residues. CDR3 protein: CASSRPEGGIKYEQYF. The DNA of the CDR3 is TGTGCCAGCAGCAGGCCAGAGGGGGGAATAAAGTACGAGCAGTACTTC.

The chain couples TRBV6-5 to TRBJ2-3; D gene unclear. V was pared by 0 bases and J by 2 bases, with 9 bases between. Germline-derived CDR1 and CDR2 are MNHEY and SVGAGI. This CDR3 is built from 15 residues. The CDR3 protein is CASSYSSSYTDTQYF. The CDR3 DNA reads TGTGCCAGCAGTTACTCGAGTAGCTACACAGATACGCAGTATTTT.

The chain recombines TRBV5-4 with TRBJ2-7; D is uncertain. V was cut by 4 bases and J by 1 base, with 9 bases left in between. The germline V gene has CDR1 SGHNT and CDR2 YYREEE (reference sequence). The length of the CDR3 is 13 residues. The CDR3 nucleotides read TGTGCCAGCAGCGAAACTACGTCCTACGAGCAGTACTTC. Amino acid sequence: CASSETTSYEQYF.

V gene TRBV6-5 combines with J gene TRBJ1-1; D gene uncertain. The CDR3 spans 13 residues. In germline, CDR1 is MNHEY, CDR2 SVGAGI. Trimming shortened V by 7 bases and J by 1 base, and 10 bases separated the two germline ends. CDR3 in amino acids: CASNLDTNTEAFF. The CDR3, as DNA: TGTGCCAGCAACCTAGACACGAACACTGAAGCTTTCTTT.

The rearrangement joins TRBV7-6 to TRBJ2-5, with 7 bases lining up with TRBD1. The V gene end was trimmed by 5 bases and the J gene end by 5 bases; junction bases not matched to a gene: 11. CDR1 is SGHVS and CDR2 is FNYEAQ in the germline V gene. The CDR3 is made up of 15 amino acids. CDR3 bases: TGTGCCAGCAGCGGAACAGGGGTCGATGGGGAGACCCAGTACTTC. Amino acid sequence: CASSGTGVDGETQYF.

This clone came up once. The CDR3 region is CASSIEEDNEQFF. CDR3 sequence (DNA): TGTGCCAGCAGTATAGAGGAGGATAATGAGCAGTTCTTC. The chain uses TRBV6-4 and TRBJ2-1; weak D call: TRBD2 (5 bases). CDR3 size: 13 residues. The germline V gene has CDR1 MRHNA and CDR2 SNTAGT. V was cut by 5 bases and J by 7 bases, with 12 bases left in between.

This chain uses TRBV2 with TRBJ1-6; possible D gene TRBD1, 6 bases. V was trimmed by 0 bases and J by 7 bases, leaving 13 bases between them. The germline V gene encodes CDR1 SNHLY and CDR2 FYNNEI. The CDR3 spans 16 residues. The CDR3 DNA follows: TGTGCCAGCAGTGAAGCATCCGGGGGGGCCAATTCACCCCTCCACTTT. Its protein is CASSEASGGANSPLHF.